The 27 T cell receptor beta chains listed next were all sequenced from one sample in a study of neoadjuvant anti-PD-1 for oral cavity cancer (dated by TCRdb to the early 2020s). According to the study, the label for this sample's time point signals: before neoadjuvant nivolumab. The library relied on the immunoSEQ multiplex PCR assay. What TCRdb holds here is the immuneACCESS table cut down to in-frame rearrangements. Part of the clones is not present; checked against another copy, under half of the missing clones reflect an unresolved V gene, and the others are unexplained. This sample lists roughly 67,000 clones; around four fifths were detected once. The top ten hold 3% to 3.5% of the sample. The sequencing used PBMCs, collected before nivolumab (anti-PD-1) treatment. The receptors were gathered from a person between 40 and 85 years old with oral cavity squamous cell carcinoma.

The chain joins TRBV5-4 to TRBJ2-1, with unresolved D. V gave up 2 bases and J gave up 3 bases, with 15 bases separating them. The CDR3 has 16 residues. CDR1 and CDR2 (germline): SGHNT, YYREEE (reference sequence). The CDR3 protein is CASSLSGRGNYNEQFF. In nucleotides, the CDR3 is TGTGCCAGCAGCTTATCCGGGCGTGGTAACTACAATGAGCAGTTCTTC. Full variable domain (remainder filled in from reference TRBV5-4 and TRBJ2-1): ETGVTQSPTHLIKTRGQQVTLRCSSQSGHNTVSWYQQALGQGPQFIFQYYREEENGRGNFPPRFSGLQFPNYSSELNVNALELDDSALYLCASSLSGRGNYNEQFFGPGTRLTVL.

This clone has only one observation. The chain has TRBV27 and TRBJ2-3; 7 nucleotides agree with TRBD2. The V segment lost 5 bases and the J segment 0 bases; nucleotides outside the gene matches: 8. Germline V gene data show CDR1 as MNHEY and CDR2 as SMNVEV (reference sequence). The CDR3 extends over 16 amino acids. CDR3 residues: CASSLNRLASTDTQYF. CDR3 coding DNA: TGTGCCAGCAGTCTAAACAGACTAGCTAGCACAGATACGCAGTATTTT.

This chain uses TRBV5-1 with TRBJ2-7; 8 bases agree with TRBD1. Per germline, CDR1 SGHRS and CDR2 YFSETQ. V shed 0 bases and J 6 bases; nucleotides not matched to a gene: 5. The CDR3 runs to 14 residues. The CDR3 DNA follows: TGCGCCAGCAGCTTGGGAGGGACAGGATTCGAGCAGTACTTC. It encodes CASSLGGTGFEQYF.

The J gene is TRBJ2-4, the V gene TRBV11-2, with D perhaps being TRBD1 or TRBD2 (5 bases each). With 3 bases removed from V and 5 bases from J, the gap between germline ends came to 5 bases. This CDR3 spans 12 amino acids. Germline V gives CDR1 SGHAT, CDR2 FQNNGV. CDR3 region: CASSLGENIQYF. The CDR3 DNA is TGTGCCAGCAGCTTGGGGGAAAACATTCAGTACTTC.

V usage is TRBV5-1 and J usage is TRBJ2-2; tentatively, D is TRBD2 (5 bases). The ends were cut back, 0 bases at V and 4 bases at J, with 10 bases in the middle. The germline CDR1 and CDR2 sequences are SGHRS and YFSETQ. CDR3 length: 15 residues. The CDR3 DNA is TGCGCCAGCAGCTTGGAGATAGCGCCCACCGGGGAGCTGTTTTTT. Translated: CASSLEIAPTGELFF. The complete variable domain, with remaining parts taken from reference TRBV5-1 and TRBJ2-2, reads KAGVTQTPRYLIKTRGQQVTLSCSPISGHRSVSWYQQTPGQGLQFLFEYFSETQRNKGNFPGRFSGRQFSNSRSEMNVSTLELGDSALYLCASSLEIAPTGELFFGEGSRLTVL.

This clone was observed once. This chain joins TRBV28 and TRBJ2-7; D possibly corresponds to TRBD2 (5 bases). The CDR3 spans 16 residues. V lost 4 bases and J lost 5, with 21 bases in between. Germline lookup yields CDR1 MDHEN and CDR2 SYDVKM. The DNA of the CDR3 is TGTGCCAGCAGTTACGTCTTGTGGACCCTCGGGAACGAGCAGTACTTC. This encodes CASSYVLWTLGNEQYF.

The chain combines TRBV30 with TRBJ2-4; TRBD2 matches 14 bases. V was pared by 2 bases and J by 1 base, with 13 bases of the junction left unmatched. Germline V CDR1 and CDR2: GTSNPN, SVGIG (reference sequence). This CDR3 comprises 20 residues. The CDR3 DNA reads TGTGCCTGGAGTACACTGGGACTAGCGGGAGCGGGTGGGGCCAAAAACATTCAGTACTTC. Protein: CAWSTLGLAGAGGAKNIQYF.

Here the CDR3 reads CASSHPTKRNEQFF. CDR3 DNA sequence: TGCGCCAGCAGCCACCCAACTAAACGCAATGAGCAGTTCTTC. The V call is TRBV4-1, the J call TRBJ2-1; D not resolved. The germline V and J ends were trimmed by 3 bases and 6 bases, with 12 bases remaining between them. This CDR3 spans 14 amino acids. The V gene's germline CDR1 is MGHRA and CDR2 YSYEKL.

The chain has TRBV6-5 and TRBJ2-5; 7 nucleotides match TRBD1. With 2 bases clipped from V and 4 bases from J, the junction kept 1 base outside the gene matches. CDR1 is MNHEY and CDR2 is SVGAGI in the germline V gene. This CDR3 is 13 amino acids long. In DNA, the CDR3 is TGTGCCAGCAGTTACAGGGGGCGAGAGACCCAGTACTTC. Protein: CASSYRGRETQYF.

The J gene is TRBJ1-2, the V gene TRBV7-9, with TRBD1 as a possible D gene (5 bases). V was pared by 0 bases and J by 2 bases, with 13 bases between. Germline lookup yields CDR1 SEHNR and CDR2 FQNEAQ (reference sequence). This CDR3 is built from 16 residues. CDR3 sequence: CASSLANGGGNYGYTF. CDR3 bases: TGTGCCAGCAGCTTAGCAAACGGTGGGGGGAACTATGGCTACACCTTC.

This sequence joins TRBV29-1 and TRBJ1-1; D remains ambiguous. The V end was cut by 5 bases, the J end by 1 base, with 14 bases between. The CDR3 runs to 14 residues. Per germline, CDR1 SQVTM and CDR2 ANQGSEA. The CDR3, as DNA: TGCAGCGTTCCACATGGCGCAGAGAACACTGAAGCTTTCTTT. It is translated as CSVPHGAENTEAFF.

This chain connects TRBV7-6 to TRBJ2-3; the D call may be TRBD1 or TRBD2 (5 bases each). V lost 5 bases and J lost 5, with 23 bases in between. Looked up from germline, CDR1 is SGHVS and CDR2 is FNYEAQ. The CDR3 covers 17 residues. The CDR3 here is CASSGRLRDGEGDTQYF. The CDR3 nucleotides are TGTGCCAGCAGCGGAAGACTCCGGGACGGAGAGGGAGATACGCAGTATTTT.

This clone was counted between two and nine times. The chain couples TRBV4-2 to TRBJ2-2; D unresolved. The V gene's germline CDR1 is LGHNA and CDR2 YNFKEQ. This CDR3 contains 14 residues. Trimming took off 5 bases at V and 8 bases at J, with 15 bases between the two ends. Here the CDR3 reads CASSSGRLTGELFF. The CDR3 coding sequence is TGTGCCAGCAGCTCCGGTAGATTGACTGGGGAGCTGTTTTTT.

V is TRBV9 and J is TRBJ2-2; D gene unclear. Trimming stripped 0 bases from V and 3 bases from J, with 6 bases between. This CDR3 region has 14 residues. CDR1 is SGDLS and CDR2 is YYNGEE in the germline V gene. CDR3 protein: CASSVESYTGELFF. CDR3 in DNA: TGTGCCAGCAGCGTAGAGTCTTACACCGGGGAGCTGTTTTTT.

The chain has TRBV2 and TRBJ2-1; a weak D match, TRBD1 (6 bases). This CDR3 has 13 residues. Germline V gene lookup returns CDR1 SNHLY and CDR2 FYNNEI. V was clipped by 7 bases and J by 7 bases, with 14 bases between them. The CDR3 reads CASKEQGRNEQFF. In DNA, the CDR3 is TGTGCCAGCAAGGAACAGGGTAGGAATGAGCAGTTCTTC. Full variable domain (rest looked up from reference TRBV2 and TRBJ2-1): EPEVTQTPSHQVTQMGQEVILRCVPISNHLYFYWYRQILGQKVEFLVSFYNNEISEKSEIFDDQFSVERPDGSNFTLKIRSTKLEDSAMYFCASKEQGRNEQFFGPGTRLTVL.

This chain connects TRBV30 to TRBJ1-6; D not certain. Trimming took off 8 bases at V and 0 bases at J, with 14 bases between the two ends. This CDR3 has 15 amino acids. Per germline, CDR1 GTSNPN and CDR2 SVGIG (reference sequence). The CDR3 DNA reads TGTGCCCGGACCGTGGGATACTCCTATAATTCACCCCTCCACTTT. The encoded protein is CARTVGYSYNSPLHF.

The chain uses TRBV6-1 and TRBJ1-2; D is uncertain. The CDR3 is made up of 11 amino acids. CDR1 MNHNS and CDR2 SASEGT come from the germline V gene. The ends were cut back, 2 bases at V and 10 bases at J, with 8 bases in the middle. CDR3 sequence (DNA): TGTGCCAGCAGTGAATGGAGAGACTACACCTTC. It yields the protein CASSEWRDYTF.

V is TRBV30 and J is TRBJ2-3; D is perhaps TRBD1 (6 bases). Germline lookup yields CDR1 GTSNPN and CDR2 SVGIG (reference sequence). The V and J ends lost 5 bases and 6 bases respectively, with 9 bases between them. The CDR3 sequence is 11 residues long. CDR3 coding DNA: TGTGCCTGGGAAAGGGGGGATACGCAGTATTTT. Residues: CAWERGDTQYF.

J is TRBJ2-2 and V is TRBV9; D is unclear. The CDR3 loop spans 12 amino acids. The V and J ends lost 4 bases and 6 bases respectively, with 7 bases between them. CDR1 is SGDLS and CDR2 is YYNGEE in the germline V gene. CDR3 loop: CASSQLAGELFF. CDR3 coding DNA: TGTGCCAGCAGCCAGCTAGCCGGGGAGCTGTTTTTT.

This clone is a singleton in its sample. V usage is TRBV5-4 and J usage is TRBJ1-2, with a possible D match to TRBD1 (5 bases). This CDR3 comprises 16 residues. Germline CDR1 SGHNT, CDR2 YYREEE (reference sequence). Trimming stripped 3 bases from V and 0 bases from J, with 15 bases between. The CDR3 here is CASSWGMEGANYGYTF. CDR3 coding DNA: TGTGCCAGCAGCTGGGGCATGGAAGGAGCTAACTATGGCTACACCTTC.

The chain has TRBV6-5 and TRBJ1-5, with TRBD1 identical over 7 bases. The CDR3 runs to 12 residues. In germline, CDR1 is MNHEY, CDR2 SVGAGI. V gave up 6 bases and J gave up 6 bases; unmatched junction bases: 2. The CDR3 region has the DNA TGTGCCAGCAGCTCAGGGGGTCAGCCCCAGCATTTT. Its translation is CASSSGGQPQHF.

The genes are TRBV11-2 and TRBJ1-2; D uncertain. This CDR3 comprises 15 residues. Germline V gene data show CDR1 as SGHAT and CDR2 as FQNNGV. Trimming left V 4 bases short and J 2 bases short, with 14 bases between. The CDR3 loop reads CASSSWMETNYGYTF. The CDR3 DNA reads as TGTGCCAGCAGCTCCTGGATGGAAACCAACTATGGCTACACCTTC. Using reference TRBV11-2 and TRBJ1-2 for the parts outside the CDR3, the full variable domain is EAGVAQSPRYKIIEKRQSVAFWCNPISGHATLYWYQQILGQGPKLLIQFQNNGVVDDSQLPKDRFSAERLKGVDSTLKIQPAKLEDSAVYLCASSSWMETNYGYTFGSGTRLTVV.

V and J are TRBV6-5 and TRBJ1-2; a weak D match, TRBD1 (6 bases). V gave up 6 bases and J gave up 7 bases, with 15 bases separating them. The germline gives CDR1 MNHEY, CDR2 SVGAGI. The CDR3 consists of 13 residues. The CDR3 DNA is TGTGCCAGCAGCCGGGGGGCGCAGGGTGGCTACACCTTC. Translating gives CASSRGAQGGYTF.

The V call is TRBV5-1, the J call TRBJ1-2; D not resolved. Germline V gene sequence: CDR1 SGHRS, CDR2 YFSETQ. CDR3 length: 17 residues. V gave up 2 bases and J gave up 5 bases, with 22 bases separating them. In nucleotides, the CDR3 is TGCGCCAGCAGCTTAAATACTCGGGTCGGAGGATTATATGGCTACACCTTC. It translates to CASSLNTRVGGLYGYTF.

This chain uses TRBV19 with TRBJ2-2; a possible D gene is TRBD1 (6 bases). This CDR3 is 14 amino acids long. Trimming took off 5 bases at V and 3 bases at J, with 10 bases between the two ends. CDR1 is LNHDA and CDR2 is SQIVND in the germline V gene (reference sequence). The CDR3 nucleotides read TGTGCCAGTAGTTTGGGGGCTTACACCGGGGAGCTGTTTTTT. It translates to CASSLGAYTGELFF.

This clone has more than one count but fewer than ten. The V call is TRBV9, the J call TRBJ2-7; D gene uncertain. The ends were cut back, 0 bases at V and 0 bases at J, with 4 bases in the middle. CDR3 size: 13 residues. Germline assignment: CDR1 SGDLS and CDR2 YYNGEE. CDR3 residues: CASSVGASYEQYF. The CDR3 coding sequence is TGTGCCAGCAGCGTAGGGGCCTCCTACGAGCAGTACTTC. Variable domain in full (rest from reference TRBV9 and TRBJ2-7): DSGVTQTPKHLITATGQRVTLRCSPRSGDLSVYWYQQSLDQGLQFLIQYYNGEERAKGNILERFSAQQFPDLHSELNLSSLELGDSALYFCASSVGASYEQYFGPGTRLTVT.

Details on this clone: Relative to the germline gene, one junction end is altered; a read error may explain this. The chain combines TRBV5-1 with TRBJ1-2; D remains unclear. This CDR3 contains 16 residues. Per the germline V gene, CDR1 is SGHRS and CDR2 is YFSETQ. CDR3 loop: CASSFLLQKANYGHTF. In nucleotides, the CDR3 is TGCGCCAGCAGCTTCCTCTTACAGAAAGCTAACTATGGCCACACCTTC.